This TCR beta chain was observed in a study of T cell repertoires in cytomegalovirus infection. Study as a whole: In the study, CMV epitopes included recently identified HLA-C-restricted and well-studied HLA-B-restricted ones. Public TCR beta signatures were indicative of both CMV infection and a matching HLA type.

Losses at the gene ends were 5 bases for V and 7 bases for J; bases not matched to a gene: 6. This CDR3 spans 15 amino acids. Per germline, CDR1 SNHLY and CDR2 FYNNEI. In regard to this clonotype: The target antigen is unknown.

Notes on the study in general: The cumulative frequency of public TCR beta families identified carriers of CMV plus the relevant HLA.

A single record per CDR3 protein comes from TCRdb applying MiXCR to the reads. Of about 920,000 distinct CDR3 sequences listed, roughly 31% are singletons. The sequencing used cultured CD8+ T cells from PBMCs, collected from culture after CMV antigen stimulation. The TCR was taken from a human donor in good health (CMV status not recorded). Some clones in this sample may be carry-over from other donors' samples. This chain joins TRBV2 and TRBJ2-1; 12 positions agree with TRBD2. DNA of the CDR3: TGTGCCAGCAGTATCGGACTAGCGGGGAGGAATGAGCAGTTCTTC. Protein product: CASSIGLAGRNEQFF.